The entry below gives a single TCR beta chain sequence along with its context. Its antigen is as yet unknown. The assay was immunoSEQ multiplex PCR, and TCRdb's table has in-frame clones only and misses some. Seen here are a few hundred thousand clones, around 95% observed once, and the top ten hold about 0.11%. The record originates from a study of shared clonotypes between healthy human individuals. CD45RO-negative, CCR7-selected cells formed the naive CD8 fraction, which excluded terminally differentiated effector memory CD45RA+ cells. Findings and caveats of the study: Clonotypes shared by all four donors outscored non-shared clonotypes in generation probability. Clonotype sharing levels among donors were expected to vary with sequencing depth.

Per germline, CDR1 PRHDT and CDR2 FYEKMQ (reference sequence). This CDR3 has 16 residues. The V and J ends lost 5 bases and 6 bases, in that order; junction bases with no gene match: 12. This sequence was found in a woman in her twenties or thirties in good health. The V call is TRBV13, the J call TRBJ2-3, with 9 positions matching TRBD2. The sequenced sample was naive CD8+ T cells sorted from blood. The CDR3 DNA sequence: TGTGCCAGCAGCCCGGGCTTAGCGGGAGTGGGGGATACGCAGTATTTT. Translating it yields CASSPGLAGVGDTQYF.